This entry concerns a single T cell receptor beta chain. The record originates from a study of blood T cells in healthy people across ages. Using a J-beta primer mix together with a sample-barcoded 5' primer, a second PCR was run for roughly 6 to 11 cycles. A template-switch adaptor with 12 random nucleotides tagged each cDNA molecule. TCRdb independently ran MiXCR on the 5' RACE reads; one entry per CDR3 protein. This repertoire shows about 900,000 distinct CDR3 sequences, approximately 67% found once; its top ten account for 25% to 30%. Germline V gene sequence: CDR1 LGHNA, CDR2 YNFKEQ. With 2 bases clipped from V and 2 bases from J, the junction kept 5 bases outside the gene matches. CDR3 length: 17 amino acids.

This TCR derives from a young man in good health. Sequencing was performed on blood. V and J are TRBV4-2 and TRBJ2-2, with 10 bases that match TRBD1. CDR3: CASSQPGQGTNTGELFF. The CDR3 bases are TGTGCCAGCAGCCAACCGGGACAGGGGACAAACACCGGGGAGCTGTTTTTT.